The rows below give T cell receptor beta chains drawn from one sample of a study of cytomegalovirus exposure and HLA in healthy donors. Using immunoSEQ multiplex PCR, the repertoire was profiled, and TCRdb retains in-frame clones only, with some absent. The profile shows 200,000 or so clones, less than 85% of them singletons. Source material: PBMCs. The receptors derive from a girl aged 2-9 years in good health and CMV-seronegative. CDR3s include the opening cysteine and the closing phenylalanine or tryptophan. D genes are given only for firm matches. Where a row states a size, it is once, few, many or the class of an expanded clone; other rows omit it.

J,D,size,V,DNA,CDR3
TRBJ1-2,.,.,TRBV28,TGTGCCAGCACCCCCCGGGGGGGAGGCTACACCTTC,CASTPRGGGYTF
TRBJ2-5,.,.,TRBV2,TGTGCCAGCAGCTGGGGGCGGGGGCGAGCGGAGACCCAGTACTTC,CASSWGRGRAETQYF
TRBJ1-1,.,.,TRBV23-1,TGCGCCAGCAGTCCTCCTCTGTGGGGGCACATGAACACTGAAGCTTTCTTT,CASSPPLWGHMNTEAFF
TRBJ2-7,.,.,TRBV6-1,TGTGCCAGCACCGAAACGCCAGGATTCTACGAGCAGTACTTC,CASTETPGFYEQYF
TRBJ2-7,TRBD2,few,TRBV6-5,TGTGCCAGCAGGTCTAGCGGGCCGACCTACGAGCAGTACTTC,CASRSSGPTYEQYF
TRBJ2-4,.,.,TRBV29-1,TGCAGCGTTGAAAAGGGAGAGGCTGGCATTCAGTACTTC,CSVEKGEAGIQYF
TRBJ1-1,TRBD1,few,TRBV6-6,TGTGCCAGCACCTACCAGGGGGCAGAAGCTTTCTTT,CASTYQGAEAFF
TRBJ2-3,.,.,TRBV10-3,TGTGCCATCACCAGCCAGGGAACAGATACGCAGTATTTT,CAITSQGTDTQYF
TRBJ2-1,TRBD2,.,TRBV6-5,TGTGCCAGCAGCGAGCGGGGGGGCCGCTACAATGAGCAGTTCTTC,CASSERGGRYNEQFF
TRBJ2-1,.,.,TRBV7-9,TGTGCCAGCAGCACCCCGGGATTAGGGTACGTTGAGCAGTTCTTC,CASSTPGLGYVEQFF
TRBJ2-2,.,.,TRBV11-3,TGTGCCAGCAGTCAACTAGCTTCTCCCGGGGAGCTGTTTTTT,CASSQLASPGELFF
TRBJ2-2,.,once,TRBV14,TGTGCCAGCAGCCAAGAAGCGGCAGGGGTGAACACCGGGGAGCTGTTTTTT,CASSQEAAGVNTGELFF
TRBJ1-5,.,.,TRBV2,TGTGCCAGCAGGGACAGAAAGGGAGGCAATCAGCCCCAGCATTTT,CASRDRKGGNQPQHF
TRBJ2-7,.,.,TRBV6-5,TGTGCCAGCAGAGGGTCGGGAGCCGATTTCTACGAGCAGTACTTC,CASRGSGADFYEQYF
TRBJ1-1,TRBD1,.,TRBV5-5,TGTGCCAGCAGCTTCGGACAGGGAGCGGATGAAGCTTTCTTT,CASSFGQGADEAFF
TRBJ1-1,.,few,TRBV5-4,TGTGCAACGGGGGGTATGAACACTGAAGCTTTCTTT,CATGGMNTEAFF